These 25 T cell receptor beta chains were sequenced from one sample in a study of T cell changes during pregnancy in multiple sclerosis. The assay was immunoSEQ multiplex PCR, and TCRdb's table has in-frame clones only and misses some. The sample lists more than 35,000 clones; approximately 90% were seen once. Sequencing was performed on CD4+ T cells from peripheral blood mononuclear cells, taken in the third trimester of pregnancy. The source is a female donor with multiple sclerosis, enrolled in a pregnancy study.

The V gene is TRBV5-1, the J gene TRBJ2-3; 7 nucleotides agree with TRBD1. This CDR3 comprises 13 residues. CDR1 SGHRS and CDR2 YFSETQ come from the germline V gene. Trimming took 4 bases from V and 3 from J; bases not matched to a gene: 2. DNA of the CDR3: TGCGCCAGCAGCCCGGACAGGACAGATACGCAGTATTTT. This gives the protein CASSPDRTDTQYF.

CDR3 residues: CASISWTDQETQYF. CDR3 bases: TGTGCCAGCATTTCCTGGACAGATCAAGAGACCCAGTACTTC. This rearrangement joins TRBV7-9 to TRBJ2-5; D possibly corresponds to TRBD1 (6 bases). The CDR3 totals 14 residues. V lost 7 bases and J lost 2, with 14 bases in between. Germline values: CDR1 SEHNR, CDR2 FQNEAQ (reference sequence). Full variable domain (remainder filled in from reference TRBV7-9 and TRBJ2-5): DTGVSQNPRHKITKRGQNVTFRCDPISEHNRLYWYRQTLGQGPEFLTYFQNEAQLEKSRLLSDRFSAERPKGSFSTLEIQRTEQGDSAMYLCASISWTDQETQYFGPGTRLLVL.

V usage is TRBV7-2 and J usage is TRBJ2-5, with 9 bases identical to TRBD1. The CDR3 has 16 amino acids. Germline values: CDR1 SGHTA, CDR2 FQGNSA. V trimming: 2 bases; J trimming: 1 base; junction bases outside the gene matches: 5. CDR3 in amino acids: CASSLSLQGAQETQYF. The CDR3 region has the DNA TGTGCCAGCAGCTTAAGTCTACAGGGGGCCCAAGAGACCCAGTACTTC.

This clone was seen only a few times. The chain joins TRBV5-1 to TRBJ2-1; D possibly corresponds to TRBD2 (5 bases). The germline V and J ends were trimmed by 4 bases and 2 bases, with 10 bases remaining between them. This CDR3 contains 14 residues. CDR1 is SGHRS, CDR2 YFSETQ, per germline. CDR3 nucleotides: TGCGCCAGCAGCCCGGAGGTAGCCTACAATGAGCAGTTCTTC. Encoded protein: CASSPEVAYNEQFF.

The rearrangement joins TRBV7-9 to TRBJ1-2; a possible D gene is TRBD1 (5 bases). Between the trimmed V and J ends, which lost 7 bases and 4 bases, there was a span of 7 bases. The CDR3 spans 11 residues. Germline V gene sequence: CDR1 SEHNR, CDR2 FQNEAQ (reference sequence). CDR3 coding DNA: TGTGCCAGCAATCAGGGCTATGGCTACACCTTC. This codes for CASNQGYGYTF.

The rearrangement joins TRBV30 to TRBJ1-2; D is unclear. With 0 bases removed from V and 7 bases from J, the gap between germline ends came to 15 bases. From germline, CDR1 is GTSNPN and CDR2 SVGIG (reference sequence). This CDR3 has 14 amino acids. CDR3 nucleotides: TGTGCCTGGAGTGTACTTTGGTTCACGGGTGGCTACACCTTC. Its translation: CAWSVLWFTGGYTF.

The chain recombines TRBV7-9 with TRBJ1-2, with D tentatively TRBD1 (6 bases). From germline, CDR1 is SEHNR and CDR2 FQNEAQ (reference sequence). Trimming took 2 bases from V and 6 from J, leaving 10 bases between them. This CDR3 comprises 13 residues. The chain's CDR3 is CASSLQAGDGYTF. DNA of the CDR3: TGTGCCAGCAGCTTACAGGCAGGGGATGGCTACACCTTC.

This clone is categorized as medium-sized. The chain couples TRBV6-6 to TRBJ1-1, with D possibly matching TRBD1 (6 bases). Germline-derived CDR1 and CDR2 are MNHNY and SVGAGI (reference sequence). This CDR3 contains 16 residues. The V gene lost 3 bases and the J gene lost 5 bases, with 19 bases spanning the gap. The DNA for the CDR3 is TGTGCCAGCAGTTATCAGGGGAGAGGGGGGGAAACTGAAGCTTTCTTT. It specifies CASSYQGRGGETEAFF.

V usage is TRBV6-6 and J usage is TRBJ2-1; possibly TRBD2 for D (6 bases). The V end was cut by 6 bases, the J end by 5 bases, with 20 bases between. Germline-derived CDR1 and CDR2 are MNHNY and SVGAGI (reference sequence). The CDR3 extends over 16 amino acids. The CDR3 region has the DNA TGTGCCAGCAGCCACCGGCGTGGGAGGAATAACAATGAGCAGTTCTTC. Its protein product is CASSHRRGRNNNEQFF.

This sequence joins TRBV19 and TRBJ2-7; 11 bases map to TRBD1. V lost 5 bases and J lost 6; bases outside the gene matches: 12. The CDR3 sequence is 16 residues long. Germline assignment: CDR1 LNHDA and CDR2 SQIVND (reference sequence). CDR3 sequence reads: CASSLQIGQGASEQYF. The CDR3 region has the DNA TGTGCCAGTAGTCTCCAAATAGGACAGGGGGCGTCCGAGCAGTACTTC.

This clone was seen a few times. Other DNA variants within this sample encode the same CDR3. The genes are TRBV30 and TRBJ2-3, with unresolved D. The CDR3 sequence is 13 residues long. Trimming stripped 1 base from V and 0 bases from J, with 5 bases between. Germline V gene sequence: CDR1 GTSNPN, CDR2 SVGIG (reference sequence). CDR3 protein: CAWSGASTDTQYF. In DNA, the CDR3 is TGTGCCTGGAGTGGGGCGAGCACAGATACGCAGTATTTT.

In this sample, this clone turned up once. This chain joins TRBV7-9 and TRBJ2-1; weak D call: TRBD2 (7 bases). Per the germline V gene, CDR1 is SEHNR and CDR2 is FQNEAQ (reference sequence). Trimming pared 5 bases from V and 4 bases from J, leaving 15 bases between. CDR3 size: 15 residues. CDR3 in amino acids: CASSPRGGEYNEQFF. Written as DNA, the CDR3 is TGTGCCAGCAGCCCAAGAGGGGGGGAGTACAATGAGCAGTTCTTC.

The chain combines TRBV7-9 with TRBJ2-1; D is possibly TRBD2 (5 bases). The germline V gene has CDR1 SEHNR and CDR2 FQNEAQ (reference sequence). This CDR3 spans 16 amino acids. The germline V and J ends were trimmed by 8 bases and 7 bases, with 24 bases remaining between them. For the CDR3, the DNA is TGTGCCAGCCCACTAGGGAACGGGATCGTGGTGAATGAGCAGTTCTTC. It codes for CASPLGNGIVVNEQFF.

The V gene is TRBV7-3, the J gene TRBJ2-2; the D gene is possibly TRBD2 (7 bases). Germline-derived CDR1 and CDR2 are SGHTA and FQGTGA. V gave up 7 bases and J gave up 3 bases, with 15 bases separating them. The CDR3 spans 15 residues. This CDR3 is CASMNGGGDTGELFF. In nucleotides, the CDR3 is TGTGCCAGCATGAATGGGGGGGGCGACACCGGGGAGCTGTTTTTT. Full variable domain (missing parts from reference TRBV7-3 and TRBJ2-2): GAGVSQTPSNKVTEKGKYVELRCDPISGHTALYWYRQSLGQGPEFLIYFQGTGAADDSGLPNDRFFAVRPEGSVSTLKIQRTERGDSAVYLCASMNGGGDTGELFFGEGSRLTVL.

V is TRBV5-1 and J is TRBJ2-3; weak D call: TRBD1 (6 bases). The CDR3 consists of 18 residues. In germline, CDR1 is SGHRS, CDR2 YFSETQ. Trimming cost V 0 bases and J 3 bases, with 20 bases left between them. CDR3 nucleotide sequence: TGCGCCAGCAGCTTGGTAATAGGTACCAGGGGCTTTACAGATACGCAGTATTTT. The encoded protein is CASSLVIGTRGFTDTQYF. Filled out from reference TRBV5-1 and TRBJ2-3, the complete variable domain reads KAGVTQTPRYLIKTRGQQVTLSCSPISGHRSVSWYQQTPGQGLQFLFEYFSETQRNKGNFPGRFSGRQFSNSRSEMNVSTLELGDSALYLCASSLVIGTRGFTDTQYFGPGTRLTVL.

The chain is built from TRBV19 and TRBJ2-5, with D maybe TRBD2 (5 bases). Trimming removed 6 bases at V and 4 bases at J, with 18 bases between. The CDR3 totals 15 residues. Germline assignment: CDR1 LNHDA and CDR2 SQIVND (reference sequence). CDR3 DNA sequence: TGTGCCAGTAGCTCCCAATCGGGAATGGGAGAGACCCAGTACTTC. Encoded protein: CASSSQSGMGETQYF.

The chain combines TRBV29-1 with TRBJ2-7, with a tentative D call TRBD1 (6 bases). The CDR3 has 14 amino acids. Germline assignment: CDR1 SQVTM and CDR2 ANQGSEA. Trimming removed 7 bases at V and 6 bases at J, with 22 bases between. The CDR3 loop reads CSGRDMHIEGEQYF. The CDR3 DNA reads TGCAGCGGCCGGGACATGCACATTGAAGGCGAGCAGTACTTC.

This clone was counted only a few times. The chain combines TRBV12-5 with TRBJ2-5; maybe TRBD1 (5 bases). The V gene's germline CDR1 is LGHNT and CDR2 FRNRAP. The CDR3 has 13 residues. V lost 8 bases and J lost 4, with 14 bases in between. The CDR3 loop reads CASTLGVGETQYF. In DNA, the CDR3 is TGTGCTAGTACCTTAGGGGTGGGAGAGACCCAGTACTTC.

The chain uses TRBV7-3 and TRBJ1-1; D may be TRBD1 (6 bases). Germline V CDR1 and CDR2: SGHTA, FQGTGA. Trimming took 6 bases from V and 1 from J, leaving 9 bases between them. The CDR3 extends over 13 amino acids. This CDR3 reads CASRVQGNTEAFF. The CDR3 DNA is TGTGCCAGCAGGGTACAGGGGAACACTGAAGCTTTCTTT.

The chain couples TRBV28 to TRBJ2-7; 9 bases align to TRBD1. The CDR3 is 15 residues long. CDR1 is MDHEN, CDR2 SYDVKM, per germline. Losses at the gene ends were 4 bases for V and 1 base for J; bases not matched to a gene: 5. CDR3 sequence (DNA): TGTGCCAGCAGTTCCAGGACAGGGGTTTCCTACGAGCAGTACTTC. This translates into CASSSRTGVSYEQYF.

V is TRBV28 and J is TRBJ1-1; possibly TRBD1 for D (5 bases). The V end lost 8 bases, the J end lost 3 bases, and 16 bases lay between the germline ends. Germline V lookup: CDR1 MDHEN, CDR2 SYDVKM. The CDR3 contains 14 residues. CDR3 DNA: TGTGCCAGCGCAGGGTGGATAGGGGACACTGAAGCTTTCTTT. Amino acid sequence: CASAGWIGDTEAFF.

This clone was detected only a few times. The chain is built from TRBV28 and TRBJ1-1; the D gene is possibly TRBD1 (5 bases). Germline V gene sequence: CDR1 MDHEN, CDR2 SYDVKM. V lost 7 bases and J lost 11, with 20 bases in between. The CDR3 is 13 amino acids. CDR3: CASIRWQGSLAFF. The CDR3 DNA sequence: TGTGCCAGCATACGGTGGCAGGGATCTTTGGCTTTCTTT.

This clone was detected only once. The V gene is TRBV11-2, the J gene TRBJ2-5; 10 bases fit TRBD2. V lost 6 bases to trimming and J lost 4 bases; unmatched junction nucleotides: 8. CDR3 length: 15 amino acids. Germline CDR1 is SGHAT and CDR2 is FQNNGV. CDR3 sequence reads: CASRLAGAMGETQYF. Here the CDR3 DNA reads TGTGCCAGCAGGCTAGCGGGAGCAATGGGAGAGACCCAGTACTTC.

V gene TRBV19 combines with J gene TRBJ1-5, with D unresolved. Germline V lookup: CDR1 LNHDA, CDR2 SQIVND (reference sequence). CDR3 size: 16 residues. V was trimmed by 4 bases and J by 0 bases, leaving 13 bases between them. The CDR3 spells CASSTRSDYSNQPQHF. CDR3 nucleotide sequence: TGTGCCAGTAGTACTAGGTCGGATTATAGCAATCAGCCCCAGCATTTT.

This chain uses TRBV5-1 with TRBJ2-2; 12 nucleotides line up with TRBD2. The CDR3 loop spans 19 amino acids. The germline CDR1 and CDR2 sequences are SGHRS and YFSETQ. With V trimmed by 5 bases and J by 7 bases, 18 bases remained unmatched. CDR3 bases: TGCGCCAGCAGGGGCCTACCGGGACTAGCGGGCGGAGGCGACGGGGAGCTGTTTTTT. Protein sequence: CASRGLPGLAGGGDGELFF.